These 27 T cell receptor beta chains were all obtained from the same sample, sequenced in a study of cytomegalovirus exposure and HLA in healthy donors. Data came from immunoSEQ multiplex PCR; TCRdb stores just in-frame clones and leaves some out. The table shows roughly 300,000 clones, with roughly 87% occurring only once. The sample taken for sequencing was PBMCs. All receptors come from a woman younger than 45 in good health and CMV-seropositive.

The chain joins TRBV5-6 to TRBJ1-1; D is unresolved. This CDR3 has 15 residues. V lost 0 bases and J 0 bases, leaving 9 bases between the germline ends. Germline assignment: CDR1 SGHDT and CDR2 YYEEEE. The CDR3 sequence is CASSLDGRLNTEAFF. Here the CDR3 DNA reads TGTGCCAGCAGCTTGGACGGACGGTTGAACACTGAAGCTTTCTTT. Using reference TRBV5-6 and TRBJ1-1 for the parts outside the CDR3, the full variable domain is DAGVTQSPTHLIKTRGQQVTLRCSPKSGHDTVSWYQQALGQGPQFIFQYYEEEERQRGNFPDRFSGHQFPNYSSELNVNALLLGDSALYLCASSLDGRLNTEAFFGQGTRLTVV.

V usage is TRBV19 and J usage is TRBJ1-1; TRBD1 matches at 9 bases. The CDR3 totals 14 residues. Germline values: CDR1 LNHDA, CDR2 SQIVND (reference sequence). Germline trimming cut 7 bases from V and 1 base from J; bases unmatched to any gene: 4. CDR3 loop: CASNTQGANTEAFF. The CDR3 nucleotides are TGTGCCAGTAACACACAGGGGGCGAACACTGAAGCTTTCTTT. Full variable domain (rest looked up from reference TRBV19 and TRBJ1-1): DGGITQSPKYLFRKEGQNVTLSCEQNLNHDAMYWYRQDPGQGLRLIYYSQIVNDFQKGDIAEGYSVSREKKESFPLTVTSAQKNPTAFYLCASNTQGANTEAFFGQGTRLTVV.

The chain has TRBV27 and TRBJ1-4, with 7 positions matching TRBD1. V shed 1 base and J 0 bases; nucleotides not matched to a gene: 5. Germline-derived CDR1 and CDR2 are MNHEY and SMNVEV (reference sequence). The length of the CDR3 is 17 residues. The chain's CDR3 is CASSLYQGVATNEKLFF. The CDR3 DNA is TGTGCCAGCAGTTTATATCAGGGGGTCGCAACTAATGAAAAACTGTTTTTT.

The chain recombines TRBV5-1 with TRBJ1-1; D not resolved. The CDR3 spans 13 residues. Trimming cost V 2 bases and J 2 bases, with 7 bases left between them. Germline lookup yields CDR1 SGHRS and CDR2 YFSETQ. CDR3 protein: CASSLGANTEAFF. The CDR3 DNA sequence: TGCGCCAGCAGCTTAGGTGCCAACACTGAAGCTTTCTTT.

The chain is built from TRBV4-3 and TRBJ2-7, with D hard to call. Germline CDR1 reads LGHNA; CDR2 reads YSLEER. This CDR3 has 13 residues. V dropped 1 base and J dropped 2 bases, with 6 bases sitting between them. CDR3: CASSQVLAYEQYF. The CDR3 DNA follows: TGCGCCAGCAGCCAAGTATTGGCCTACGAGCAGTACTTC.

The gene calls are TRBV2 and TRBJ1-2; TRBD1 might be the D (6 bases). From germline, CDR1 is SNHLY and CDR2 FYNNEI. The CDR3 has 17 amino acids. V was cut by 1 base and J by 4 bases, with 19 bases left in between. CDR3 sequence (DNA): TGTGCCAGCAGTGAAGGGGACACCGGCCGAAGCACCTATGGCTACACCTTC. Residues: CASSEGDTGRSTYGYTF.

The rearrangement links TRBV9 to TRBJ2-7, with D tentatively TRBD2 (6 bases). Germline assignment: CDR1 SGDLS and CDR2 YYNGEE. The CDR3 length is 15 residues. Trimming pared 0 bases from V and 2 bases from J, leaving 12 bases between. CDR3 sequence reads: CASSVALGGAYEQYF. For the CDR3, the DNA is TGTGCCAGCAGCGTAGCTCTGGGAGGTGCCTACGAGCAGTACTTC.

The chain links TRBV10-3 to TRBJ2-2; D ambiguous. Germline loops: CDR1 ENHRY, CDR2 SYGVKD. The CDR3 has 15 residues. Trimming stripped 2 bases from V and 6 bases from J, with 13 bases between. CDR3: CAISEATAASGELFF. The CDR3 coding sequence is TGTGCCATCAGTGAGGCTACAGCAGCCTCCGGGGAGCTGTTTTTT.

This clone was detected once. The chain recombines TRBV10-1 with TRBJ2-7; 7 bases are a match to TRBD1. The CDR3 is made up of 12 amino acids. Unmatched junction bases numbered 3, after V lost 6 bases and J lost 4 bases. Per the germline V gene, CDR1 is WNHNN and CDR2 is SYGVQD (reference sequence). CDR3 loop: CASRDRRYEQYF. CDR3 coding DNA: TGCGCCAGCAGGGACAGGAGGTACGAGCAGTACTTC.

The chain links TRBV5-4 to TRBJ1-2, with TRBD1 as a possible D gene (5 bases). This CDR3 comprises 14 residues. The V end lost 4 bases, the J end lost 8 bases, and 18 bases lay between the germline ends. In germline, CDR1 is SGHNT, CDR2 YYREEE (reference sequence). CDR3 sequence (DNA): TGTGCCAGCAGCCCGGAGGTGTCAGGGCCAGGCTACACCTTC. It encodes CASSPEVSGPGYTF.

The chain recombines TRBV30 with TRBJ2-7; D unclear. The CDR3 is 12 residues long. Germline CDR1 is GTSNPN and CDR2 is SVGIG (reference sequence). Trimming took 0 bases from V and 5 from J, leaving 8 bases between them. The DNA for the CDR3 is TGTGCCTGGAGTGTAGTGTGGGACGAGCAGTACTTC. Protein sequence: CAWSVVWDEQYF.

In regard to this clone: This CDR3 is also generated by other DNA sequences in the sample. CDR3 nucleotides: TGTGCCAGCAGTTTGACAGGAGAGACCCAGTACTTC. Amino acid sequence: CASSLTGETQYF. The rearrangement uses TRBV27 and TRBJ2-5, with D possibly TRBD1 on 6 matching bases. The germline gives CDR1 MNHEY, CDR2 SMNVEV (reference sequence). The V end was cut by 3 bases, the J end by 4 bases, with 6 bases between. The CDR3 is made up of 12 amino acids.

This chain joins TRBV5-3 and TRBJ2-5; 11 bases align to TRBD1. TRBV5-3 has ORF status, its function being uncertain. V shed 4 bases, J shed 5 bases, and the junction held 16 bases outside the gene matches. The CDR3 runs 18 residues. Written as DNA, the CDR3 is TGTGCCAGAAGCCCAGGGACAGGGGGGTTCCCTTTAAGGGAGACCCAGTACTTC. Protein: CARSPGTGGFPLRETQYF.

Remarks on this clone: In the same sample, other DNA sequences code for this CDR3. The chain has TRBV6-5 and TRBJ1-3; maybe TRBD1 (6 bases). Germline V gene lookup returns CDR1 MNHEY and CDR2 SVGAGI. The CDR3 is made up of 15 amino acids. V shed 0 bases and J shed 4 bases, with 10 bases lying between them. CDR3 bases: TGTGCCAGCAGTTACTCGGGGGCAGACGGAAACACCATATATTTT. It translates to CASSYSGADGNTIYF.

The chain recombines TRBV5-6 with TRBJ2-2; the match to TRBD1 covers 11 bases. J was trimmed by 3 bases and V by 1 base; bases with no gene match: 2. CDR3 length equals 16 residues. Germline V gene lookup returns CDR1 SGHDT and CDR2 YYEEEE. CDR3 in DNA: TGTGCCAGCAGCTTGCTGGGACAGGGGGACACCGGGGAGCTGTTTTTT. This codes for CASSLLGQGDTGELFF.

This sequence joins TRBV29-1 and TRBJ2-3; TRBD1 might be the D (5 bases). Germline CDR1 reads SQVTM; CDR2 reads ANQGSEA. The CDR3 contains 13 residues. The V end was cut by 3 bases, the J end by 9 bases, with 16 bases between. In nucleotides, the CDR3 is TGCAGCGTTGAGTCCAGGGTCTTAGGCACGCAGTATTTT. This gives the protein CSVESRVLGTQYF.

A single count supports this clone. The chain is built from TRBV5-4 and TRBJ1-4; 7 bases fit TRBD1. The CDR3 is made up of 15 amino acids. With V trimmed by 4 bases and J by 5 bases, 8 bases remained unmatched. Germline V CDR1 and CDR2: SGHNT, YYREEE (reference sequence). This chain's CDR3 is CASSPKRGQNEKLFF. The CDR3 nucleotides are TGTGCCAGCAGCCCTAAACGGGGACAGAATGAAAAACTGTTTTTT.

The chain uses TRBV7-9 and TRBJ2-7; D could derive from TRBD1 or TRBD2 (5 bases each). Deletions cut 4 bases from V and 3 bases from J, with 7 bases between. CDR1 is SEHNR and CDR2 is FQNEAQ in the germline V gene (reference sequence). There are 12 residues in the CDR3. The CDR3 region is CASSSGRYEQYF. The CDR3 DNA follows: TGTGCCAGCAGCTCGGGACGCTACGAGCAGTACTTC.

The rearrangement links TRBV5-1 to TRBJ1-1; 9 bases map to TRBD1. From germline, CDR1 is SGHRS and CDR2 YFSETQ. After removal of 3 bases from V and 0 bases from J, the junction contained 9 bases not matched to a gene. CDR3 length: 17 amino acids. The CDR3 coding sequence is TGCGCCAGCAGCTGGACAGACAGGGGGTCTTTGAACACTGAAGCTTTCTTT. It yields the protein CASSWTDRGSLNTEAFF.

This clone was recorded once. The V call is TRBV5-4, the J call TRBJ1-5, with 7 nucleotides matching TRBD1. Looked up from germline, CDR1 is SGHNT and CDR2 is YYREEE (reference sequence). CDR3 length equals 16 residues. J lost 2 bases, V lost 4 bases, and 9 bases had no gene match. The CDR3 region has the DNA TGTGCCAGCAGCCAGGGGGGGGGAGTTGGCAATCAGCCCCAGCATTTT. Its protein product is CASSQGGGVGNQPQHF. Together with reference TRBV5-4 and TRBJ1-5, the CDR3 gives the full variable domain: ETGVTQSPTHLIKTRGQQVTLRCSSQSGHNTVSWYQQALGQGPQFIFQYYREEENGRGNFPPRFSGLQFPNYSSELNVNALELDDSALYLCASSQGGGVGNQPQHFGDGTRLSIL.

This sequence joins TRBV7-2 and TRBJ2-2; D possibly uses TRBD1 or TRBD2 (6 bases each). The CDR3 is made up of 15 amino acids. The V and J ends lost 5 bases and 1 base respectively, with 11 bases between them. Looked up from germline, CDR1 is SGHTA and CDR2 is FQGNSA. The CDR3 sequence: CASSAGHLNTGELFF. Here the CDR3 DNA reads TGTGCCAGCAGCGCGGGACACCTGAACACCGGGGAGCTGTTTTTT.

This CDR3 reads CATSREGGSTEAFF. For the CDR3, the DNA is TGTGCCACCAGCAGAGAGGGGGGGAGCACTGAAGCTTTCTTT. The chain combines TRBV15 with TRBJ1-1; D is perhaps TRBD1 (5 bases). The V gene's germline CDR1 is LNHNV and CDR2 YYDKDF (reference sequence). This CDR3 contains 14 residues. V was pared by 0 bases and J by 4 bases, with 9 bases between.

The chain links TRBV7-9 to TRBJ2-7, with 16 bases lining up with TRBD2. The germline V gene encodes CDR1 SEHNR and CDR2 FQNEAQ (reference sequence). V lost 6 bases and J lost 2; bases outside the gene matches: 10. The CDR3 contains 18 residues. CDR3 DNA sequence: TGTGCCAGCAGTACCACCGGGACTAGCGGGAGGGCCCCCTACGAGCAGTACTTC. Protein: CASSTTGTSGRAPYEQYF.

The J gene is TRBJ1-2, the V gene TRBV5-6, with D perhaps TRBD1 (5 bases). The germline gives CDR1 SGHDT, CDR2 YYEEEE. The V end lost 4 bases, the J end lost 4 bases, and 20 bases lay between the germline ends. CDR3 length: 16 amino acids. CDR3 bases: TGTGCCAGCAGCACTCCACGGGCCCGGGGGATCTATGGCTACACCTTC. Translation: CASSTPRARGIYGYTF.

This chain connects TRBV7-9 to TRBJ2-7; 10 positions agree with TRBD1. Trimming at V came to 4 bases and at J to 3 bases, leaving 15 bases not matched to a gene. The germline V gene has CDR1 SEHNR and CDR2 FQNEAQ (reference sequence). CDR3 size: 18 residues. CDR3 sequence reads: CASSSPEGTGATFYEQYF. CDR3 in DNA: TGTGCCAGCAGCTCCCCCGAGGGGACAGGGGCCACCTTCTACGAGCAGTACTTC.

This rearrangement joins TRBV15 to TRBJ2-1; D call uncertain. The germline V and J ends were trimmed by 1 base and 5 bases, with 9 bases remaining between them. Germline CDR1 is LNHNV and CDR2 is YYDKDF (reference sequence). The CDR3 contains 14 residues. Written as DNA, the CDR3 is TGTGCCACCAGCAGAGCCGCGTCTAACAATGAGCAGTTCTTC. This gives the protein CATSRAASNNEQFF.

The CDR3 region is CASSPRTGSPYNEQFF. The DNA for the CDR3 is TGTGCCAGCAGTCCGCGAACAGGGTCCCCTTACAATGAGCAGTTCTTC. This rearrangement joins TRBV28 to TRBJ2-1, with D perhaps TRBD1 (6 bases). V was clipped by 5 bases and J by 4 bases, with 18 bases between them. CDR1 is MDHEN and CDR2 is SYDVKM in the germline V gene. The CDR3 has 16 amino acids.